The present T cell receptor (beta chain) was sequenced within a study of shared clonotypes between healthy human individuals. The overall study: CD4 naive and memory got three plates each, CD8 naive two, CD8 memory one. Whole-study results and caveats: The study found about 4.6% of naive CD4 clonotypes shared across a handful of donors. Sorted-subset sequencing was shown by rarefaction to be incomplete despite large depth.

Looked up from germline, CDR1 is MNHEY and CDR2 is SVGAGI. Trimming pared 1 base from V and 2 bases from J, leaving 8 bases between. This CDR3 contains 15 residues. Some clones are missing from TCRdb's copy, which holds only in-frame ones; the method was immunoSEQ multiplex PCR. Here the sample spans approximately 1.4 million clones, approximately 98% being singletons. A remark on this clone: Its specificity is unknown.

The origin of this receptor is a man aged 25 to 40 in good health. The sample taken for sequencing was naive CD4+ T cells sorted from blood. Regarding subset: CD45RA+ positively selected. The V call is TRBV6-5, the J call TRBJ2-2; no clear D gene. The CDR3 DNA reads TGTGCCAGCAGTTACTGGGGTAGTAACACCGGGGAGCTGTTTTTT. This codes for CASSYWGSNTGELFF.